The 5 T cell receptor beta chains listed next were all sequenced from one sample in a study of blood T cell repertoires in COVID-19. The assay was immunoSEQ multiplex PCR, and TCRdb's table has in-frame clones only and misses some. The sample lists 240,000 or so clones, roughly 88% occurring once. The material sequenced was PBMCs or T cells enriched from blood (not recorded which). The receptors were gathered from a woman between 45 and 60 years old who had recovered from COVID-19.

CDR3 residues: CASSEGTDSNQPQHF. The CDR3 nucleotides read TGTGCCAGCAGTGAAGGGACAGATAGCAATCAGCCCCAGCATTTT. The rearrangement links TRBV2 to TRBJ1-5; D possibly corresponds to TRBD1 (6 bases). Deletions cut 1 base from V and 0 bases from J, with 7 bases between. Germline values: CDR1 SNHLY, CDR2 FYNNEI. The CDR3 is 15 residues long. The variable domain in full, with the rest retrieved from reference TRBV2 and TRBJ1-5, is EPEVTQTPSHQVTQMGQEVILRCVPISNHLYFYWYRQILGQKVEFLVSFYNNEISEKSEIFDDQFSVERPDGSNFTLKIRSTKLEDSAMYFCASSEGTDSNQPQHFGDGTRLSIL.

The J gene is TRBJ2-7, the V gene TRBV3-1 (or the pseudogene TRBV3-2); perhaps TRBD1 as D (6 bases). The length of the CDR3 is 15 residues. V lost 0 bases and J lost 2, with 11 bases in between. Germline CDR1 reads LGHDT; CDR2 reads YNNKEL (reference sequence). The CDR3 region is CASSQDGQTAYEQYF. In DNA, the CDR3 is TGTGCCAGCAGCCAAGATGGACAGACGGCCTACGAGCAGTACTTC.

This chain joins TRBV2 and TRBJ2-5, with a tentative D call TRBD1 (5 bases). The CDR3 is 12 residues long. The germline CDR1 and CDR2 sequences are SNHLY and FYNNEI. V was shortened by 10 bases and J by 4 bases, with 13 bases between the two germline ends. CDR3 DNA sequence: TGTGCCACGCAGGGTTTAGGAGAGACCCAGTACTTC. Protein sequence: CATQGLGETQYF.

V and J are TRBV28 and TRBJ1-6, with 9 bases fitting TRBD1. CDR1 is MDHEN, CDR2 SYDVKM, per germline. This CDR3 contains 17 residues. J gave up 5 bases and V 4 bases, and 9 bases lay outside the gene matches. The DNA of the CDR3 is TGTGCCAGCAGTTCTTCAACAGGGGGCTTTAATAATTCACCCCTCCACTTT. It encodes CASSSSTGGFNNSPLHF.

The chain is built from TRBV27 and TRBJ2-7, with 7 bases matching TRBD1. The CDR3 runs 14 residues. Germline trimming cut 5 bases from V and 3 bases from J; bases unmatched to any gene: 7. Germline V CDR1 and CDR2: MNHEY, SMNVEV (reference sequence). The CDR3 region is CASSRSTGYYEQYF. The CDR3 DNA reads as TGTGCCAGCAGTCGCTCGACAGGGTACTACGAGCAGTACTTC.